The 17 T cell receptor beta chains presented below share a single source sample, sequenced in a study of regulatory T cells in long-lasting Graves disease. The authors built TCR beta libraries using iRepertoire HTBI primers and Arm-PCR of CDR3 regions. Using its own MiXCR run on the multiplex PCR reads, TCRdb lists one record per CDR3 protein. The sample consists of about 540,000 distinct CDR3 sequences, roughly 12% of them appearing once. Time point denoted: newly diagnosed GD, antithyroid drugs for less than 3 months. PBMC RNA was the source of the TCR library. These data are also associated with another study on T cells in Graves' hyperthyroidism and ophthalmopathy.

The material sequenced was peripheral blood mononuclear cells (PBMCs), taken at new diagnosis, from a patient treated with antithyroid drugs. The receptors originated from a young man with Graves disease.

This clonotype was detected ten times or more. The chain uses TRBV2 and TRBJ2-7; D perhaps matches TRBD1 (5 bases). Per germline, CDR1 SNHLY and CDR2 FYNNEI. The V and J ends lost 5 bases and 9 bases respectively, with 14 bases between them. The CDR3 is 12 amino acids. For the CDR3, the DNA is TGTGCCAGCAGTAAAGACAGCCTAGGGCAGTACTTC. It translates to CASSKDSLGQYF.

The chain couples TRBV6-9 to TRBJ2-6, with D possibly being TRBD2 (6 bases). The V gene's germline CDR1 is MNHGY and CDR2 SVAAGI. CDR3 length: 17 amino acids. The ends were cut back, 4 bases at V and 1 base at J, with 14 bases in the middle. The CDR3 spells CASSSGTRSSGANVLTF. The CDR3 DNA is TGTGCCAGCAGTTCTGGGACTCGGTCTTCTGGGGCCAACGTCCTGACTTTC.

This clonotype has a count of ten or more. This chain uses TRBV24-1 with TRBJ2-5, with unresolved D. V gave up 3 bases and J gave up 2 bases, with 12 bases separating them. Germline V gene sequence: CDR1 KGHDR, CDR2 SFDVKD. The length of the CDR3 is 15 residues. The CDR3 region is CATSDTVVKQETQYF. CDR3 coding DNA: TGTGCCACCAGTGATACGGTCGTCAAGCAAGAGACCCAGTACTTC.

This clonotype was observed at least ten times. DNA of the CDR3: TGTGCCAGCAGCGAGGTTTTGAACACTGAAGCTTTCTTT. Residues: CASSEVLNTEAFF. The chain links TRBV2 to TRBJ1-1; unclear D gene. Deletions cut 6 bases from V and 0 bases from J, with 8 bases between. The germline V gene has CDR1 SNHLY and CDR2 FYNNEI. This CDR3 has 13 residues.

In its sample, this clonotype was seen a few times. This chain joins TRBV10-3 and TRBJ1-5, with unresolved D. The CDR3 has 14 residues. The germline V gene has CDR1 ENHRY and CDR2 SYGVKD. V gave up 2 bases and J gave up 5 bases, with 10 bases separating them. This chain's CDR3 is CAISEMGRDQPQHF. DNA of the CDR3: TGTGCCATCAGTGAGATGGGAAGGGATCAGCCCCAGCATTTT.

This clonotype showed up just a few times. This chain joins TRBV2 and TRBJ1-2; 10 bases map to TRBD1. Losses at the gene ends were 6 bases for V and 6 bases for J; bases not matched to a gene: 13. The CDR3 length is 16 residues. Germline-derived CDR1 and CDR2 are SNHLY and FYNNEI. Here the CDR3 DNA reads TGTGCCAGCAGCGATCTAGGGAGACAGGGGGCAAATGGCTACACCTTC. It translates to CASSDLGRQGANGYTF.

This clonotype was seen a handful of times. The V gene is TRBV30, the J gene TRBJ1-3; D unclear. This CDR3 is 13 amino acids long. Germline CDR1 GTSNPN, CDR2 SVGIG (reference sequence). V was pared by 0 bases and J by 0 bases, with 3 bases between. CDR3 in amino acids: CAWSVNSGNTIYF. In DNA form, the CDR3 reads TGTGCCTGGAGTGTTAACTCTGGAAACACCATATATTTT.

V and J are TRBV5-4 and TRBJ1-1; D might be TRBD1 (6 bases). V was trimmed by 0 bases and J by 1 base, leaving 13 bases between them. Germline V lookup: CDR1 SGHNT, CDR2 YYREEE (reference sequence). This CDR3 has 16 amino acids. The CDR3 is CASSLERGSENTEAFF. CDR3 nucleotide sequence: TGTGCCAGCAGCTTGGAGAGGGGGAGTGAGAACACTGAAGCTTTCTTT.

In its sample, this clonotype was seen many times. The chain combines TRBV11-2 with TRBJ2-7; D not certain. V was trimmed by 4 bases and J by 1 base, leaving 8 bases between them. The CDR3 contains 13 residues. In germline, CDR1 is SGHAT, CDR2 FQNNGV. The CDR3 DNA follows: TGTGCCAGCAGCTCGTACAAATCCTACGAGCAGTACTTC. It codes for CASSSYKSYEQYF.

This clonotype was counted many times. The J gene is TRBJ2-4, the V gene TRBV7-9; no firm D call. V dropped 3 bases and J dropped 9 bases, with 15 bases sitting between them. Per germline, CDR1 SEHNR and CDR2 FQNEAQ (reference sequence). The CDR3 is 14 amino acids. The CDR3 region is CASSFPLDPTIQYF. The DNA of the CDR3 is TGTGCCAGCAGCTTCCCACTCGACCCCACCATTCAGTACTTC.

Only one count was recorded for this clonotype. The CDR3 carries no conserved terminal phenylalanine or tryptophan, so it likely arises from a read error. V and J are TRBV7-2 and TRBJ1-1; TRBD1 might be the D (5 bases). The CDR3 runs 14 residues. Germline loops: CDR1 SGHTA, CDR2 FQGNSA. The CDR3 sequence: CASSLAGGNTEAFL. The CDR3 DNA is TGCGCCAGCAGCTTGGCCGGGGGTAACACTGAAGCTTTCCTT.

Many counts were recorded for this clonotype. The CDR3, as DNA: TGTGCCACCAGTGATGAGGTTAGGGCGGGAGCTGATGAGCAGTTCTTC. This encodes CATSDEVRAGADEQFF. This chain uses TRBV24-1 with TRBJ2-1; 7 bases match TRBD2. Germline CDR1 reads KGHDR; CDR2 reads SFDVKD. V lost 3 bases to trimming and J lost 8 bases; unmatched junction nucleotides: 12. The CDR3 sequence is 16 residues long.

The sample holds a few counts of this clonotype. The V gene is TRBV28, the J gene TRBJ2-7, with D hard to call. This CDR3 spans 11 amino acids. The V and J ends lost 3 bases and 9 bases respectively, with 9 bases between them. CDR1 MDHEN and CDR2 SYDVKM come from the germline V gene. The CDR3 DNA is TGTGCCAGCAGTTTTACCTCGAGGCAGTACTTC. Amino acids: CASSFTSRQYF.

This clonotype appeared many times. V and J are TRBV24-1 and TRBJ2-1, with D perhaps matching TRBD1 or TRBD2 (6 bases each). The CDR3 spans 16 residues. Germline V lookup: CDR1 KGHDR, CDR2 SFDVKD. Trimming removed 1 base at V and 8 bases at J, with 17 bases between. In DNA, the CDR3 is TGTGCCACCAGTGATTTCCGCCCGGGGGCTTTGGATGAGCAGTTCTTC. It is translated as CATSDFRPGALDEQFF.

This clonotype was counted many times. The chain links TRBV27 to TRBJ1-1; maybe TRBD1 (5 bases). Trimming pared 7 bases from V and 10 bases from J, leaving 22 bases between. Germline V CDR1 and CDR2: MNHEY, SMNVEV (reference sequence). The CDR3 sequence is 14 residues long. CDR3 nucleotide sequence: TGTGCCAGCACCCTGCGGGGACCCACTGGTCGAGCTTTCTTT. Its protein product is CASTLRGPTGRAFF.

This clonotype was picked up a small number of times. The chain combines TRBV9 with TRBJ2-3; D is undetermined. Trimming took 0 bases from V and 4 from J, leaving 18 bases between them. There are 17 residues in the CDR3. In germline, CDR1 is SGDLS, CDR2 YYNGEE. CDR3 in amino acids: CASSVALSQTRADTQYF. DNA for the CDR3: TGTGCCAGCAGCGTAGCTTTGAGCCAGACTCGGGCAGATACGCAGTATTTT.

The chain links TRBV24-1 to TRBJ2-2, with D hard to call. V lost 9 bases and J 2 bases, leaving 9 bases between the germline ends. CDR3 length equals 13 residues. Germline CDR1 and CDR2: KGHDR and SFDVKD. The CDR3 DNA follows: TGTGCCACCGTTGGACCTAACACCGGGGAGCTGTTTTTT. Its translation: CATVGPNTGELFF.